Reported below is one TCR beta chain. Its antigen remains undetermined. Base qualities are not recorded, but no much larger clone differs from it by a single base. Inclusion was restricted to participants for whom at least one PBMC sample before ART initiation and at least two post-ART samples were available. Every participant with HIV received treatment in the United States of America. Before DNA extraction, cryopreserved samples of about 0.95-10 million PBMC were thawed and then washed. At the time of the earliest PBMC sample, participants with HIV were aged between roughly 23 and 60 years. PBMC samples were contributed by each participant from 1-4 timepoints before ART initiation and 2-8 timepoints after ART initiation, with a median of 7 samples. For every participant, serial HIV viral load, CD4+ T-cell count, ART history and demographic data were obtained. Using a Qiagen kit on a QIAcube, genomic DNA was extracted from unsorted PBMC, with samples processed in batches of 12.

The data were obtained in a study of long-term antiretroviral therapy in people with HIV (dated by TCRdb to between 2022 and 2023). Broadly, across the study: The earliest samples were collected approximately a decade before the 2015 WHO recommendation for immediate ART, a period when ART was typically delayed until CD4 counts fell. A total of around 190 cryopreserved PBMC samples came from 25 to 35 adults with confirmed HIV infection and were collected serially over a mean of roughly 6 years (range 1-12). A retrospective serial study tested whether changes in peripheral blood TRB repertoire composition and diversity were associated with ART initiation and durable HIV suppression. No cross-contamination during QIAcube processing was seen in test extractions of a monoclonal T-cell line run alongside roughly 35 polyclonal samples. About a third of the roughly 30 participants with HIV were female.

The immunoSEQ hsTCRB v3.0 assay was used at survey level resolution for TRB variable region sequencing. The target sequencing depth for TRB was about 40,000-50,000 T-cell genomes per sample. An Illumina MiSeq with a v3 150-cycle kit was used to sequence the pooled TRB libraries. Processing in the source paper ran as follows. Repertoire analysis was performed in R inside a reproducible Nextflow workflow that covered QC, data transformation and analysis. Custom analyses were implemented in LymphoSeq2, an R package for AIRR-Seq data exploration. Several samples yielding fewer than 5000 total TRB sequences were excluded, leaving 188 analyzed HIV repertoires. Of the 188 retained HIV repertoires, almost 60 were collected before and 129 after ART initiation. Repertoires were downsampled to 5000 TRB nucleotide sequences, and summary statistics were averaged over 100 downsampling iterations. The analysis kept only TRB sequences whose CDR3 regions were at least seven amino acids long. Diversity was measured with a Shannon entropy-derived clonality score and the Gini coefficient. In the repertoire networks, any two of the top 5000 CDR3 amino acid sequences were linked whenever the two sequences differed by an edit distance of one. For TRB CDR3 amino acid sequences, GLIPH2 was used to predict antigen specificity groups and MHC restriction. To flag known associations with CMV, EBV, HIV or tissue antigens, CDR3 amino acid sequences were compared against VDJdb and McPAS-TCR. Pre-ART, post-ART and control groups were compared with Wilcoxon signed-rank tests and Holm-Bonferroni correction. Imported from immuneACCESS, the table was reduced by TCRdb to in-frame sequences with V and J called. These copies leave out some clones; in studies compared against another copy, an unresolved V gene accounts for under half, and the cause of the remainder is not known. D and trimming were read from the DNA, whereas the V and J calls and clone size are those reported in that table. The sample table contains tens of thousands of clones; only one count was recorded for under 90% of them. The ten largest clones add up to around 18% of the sample.

The CDR3 measures 15 amino acids from cysteine to phenylalanine. Only the CDR3 DNA stays, 45 bases, in frame from base 1. Based on the germline V gene, the CDR1 and CDR2 sequences are KGHSH and LQKENI. At the junction V is shortened by 3 bases and J by 4 bases, with 13 bases in between. The paper as a whole reports these results and caveats: The repertoire was dominated across all time points by expanded TRB clones identified before ART initiation, although this dominance was seen to fluctuate and to decrease in many PLHIV after ART. Starting ART was linked to a significant rise in TRB diversity, yet even with long-term ART the diversity remained significantly lower than in transplant donor controls. Owing to limited PBMC availability, only the TCR beta chain was sequenced, without alpha chain pairing. Because pre-ART samples had limited cell numbers, profiling was done on unsorted PBMC rather than on sorted CD4+ and CD8+ T cells. Samples dated from the mid-2000s to the late 2010s, and the ART regimens used may be less effective than current ones. HIV repertoires had narrower CDR3 length ranges than controls, and the network structure suggested an antigen-experienced repertoire that shifted only slightly toward naive after ART. Inferences about post-ART repertoire changes were limited because no data were available on ART adherence, viral resistance or therapy changes.

The chain couples TRBV18 to TRBJ1-3; TRBD1 is a weak D gene call, 6 bases matching. The source is a man between 40 and 49 years old with HIV. The sequencing used unsorted PBMCs, collected 0.5 years before starting antiretroviral therapy. The CDR3 reads CASSPARTAGNTIYF. The DNA sequence is as follows: TGTGCCAGCTCACCTGCTAGGACAGCCGGAAACACCATATATTTT.